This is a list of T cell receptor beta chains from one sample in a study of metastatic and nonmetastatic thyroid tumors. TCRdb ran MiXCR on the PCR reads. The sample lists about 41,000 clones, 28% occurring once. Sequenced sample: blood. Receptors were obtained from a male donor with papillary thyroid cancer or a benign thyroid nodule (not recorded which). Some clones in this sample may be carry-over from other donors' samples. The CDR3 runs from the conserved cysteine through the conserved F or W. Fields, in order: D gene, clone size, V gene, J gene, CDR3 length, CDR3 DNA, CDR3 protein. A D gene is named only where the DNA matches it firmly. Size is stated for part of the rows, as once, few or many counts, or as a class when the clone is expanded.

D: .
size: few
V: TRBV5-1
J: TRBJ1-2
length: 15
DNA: TGCGCCAGCAGCTTGGACTCTGCACGGATCTATGGCTACACCTTC
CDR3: CASSLDSARIYGYTF

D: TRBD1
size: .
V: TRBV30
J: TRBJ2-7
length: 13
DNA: TGTGCCTGGAGTGAGACAGGGCCTTACGAGCAGTACTTC
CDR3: CAWSETGPYEQYF

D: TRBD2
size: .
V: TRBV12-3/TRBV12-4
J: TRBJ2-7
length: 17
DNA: TGTGCCAGCAGTTTAATTGGGTTAGCGGGAGGGGCCTACGAGCAGTACTTC
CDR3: CASSLIGLAGGAYEQYF

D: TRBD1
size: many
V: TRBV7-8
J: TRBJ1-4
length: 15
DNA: TGTGCCAGCAGCCCCACAGGGGTGGTTAGGGAAAAACTGTTTTTT
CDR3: CASSPTGVVREKLFF

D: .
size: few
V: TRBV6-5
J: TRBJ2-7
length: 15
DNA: TGTGCCAGCATTTACTCGAGGTGGGGCCCCTACGAGCATTACTTC
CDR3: CASIYSRWGPYEHYF

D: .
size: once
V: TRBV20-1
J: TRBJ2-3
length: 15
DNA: TGCAGTGCTCCTAAGGGGGTAAGCGGCACAGATACGCAGTATTTT
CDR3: CSAPKGVSGTDTQYF

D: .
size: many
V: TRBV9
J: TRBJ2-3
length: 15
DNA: TGTGCCAGCAGCGTAGCGGGAGAGCGCCCAGATACGCAGTATTTT
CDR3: CASSVAGERPDTQYF

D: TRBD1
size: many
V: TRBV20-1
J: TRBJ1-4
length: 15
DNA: TGCAGTGCTAGAGAAGAGGACAGGGGAAATGAAAAACTGTTTTTT
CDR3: CSAREEDRGNEKLFF

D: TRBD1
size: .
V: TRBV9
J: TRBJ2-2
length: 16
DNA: TGTGCGAGCAGCGGATCCAGGGGGCAGGGAACCGTGGAGCTGTTTTTT
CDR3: CASSGSRGQGTVELFF

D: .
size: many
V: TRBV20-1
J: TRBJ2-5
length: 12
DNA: TGCAGTGCTAGTATAGAAGAAGAGACCCAGTACTTC
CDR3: CSASIEEETQYF

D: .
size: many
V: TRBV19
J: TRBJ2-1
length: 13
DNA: TGTGCCACCAAACAGGGCGACAACAATGAGCAGTTCTTC
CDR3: CATKQGDNNEQFF

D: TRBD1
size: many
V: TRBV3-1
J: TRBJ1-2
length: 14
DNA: TGTGCCAGCAGCCCCACTACAGGGGCGGGAGGCTACACCTTC
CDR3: CASSPTTGAGGYTF

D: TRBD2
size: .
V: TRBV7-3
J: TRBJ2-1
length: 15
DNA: TGTGCCAGCAGCGTAAGCGGGAAGGGTAGGAATGATCAGTTCTTC
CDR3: CASSVSGKGRNDQFF

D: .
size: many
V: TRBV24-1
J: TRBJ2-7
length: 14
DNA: TGTGCCACCAGTGATAGAGCGAATACCTACGAGCAGTACTTC
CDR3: CATSDRANTYEQYF

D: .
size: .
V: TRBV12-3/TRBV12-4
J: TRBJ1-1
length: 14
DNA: TGTGCCAGCAGCAAAGGGGTGGCGAACACTGAAGCTTTCTTT
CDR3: CASSKGVANTEAFF

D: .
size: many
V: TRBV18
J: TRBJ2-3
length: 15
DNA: TGTGCCAGCTCACAGGGTCCGGGGGCCACAGATACGCAGTATTTT
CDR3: CASSQGPGATDTQYF

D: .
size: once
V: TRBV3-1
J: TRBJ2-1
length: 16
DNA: TGTGTCAGCAGCCAAGGGTCTGGGGGAGCCGACAATGAGCAGTTCTTC
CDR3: CVSSQGSGGADNEQFF

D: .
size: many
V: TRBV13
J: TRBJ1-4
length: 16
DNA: TGTGCCAGCAGCTCCTCCTACACAGGGACTAATGAAAAACTGTTTTTT
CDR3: CASSSSYTGTNEKLFF

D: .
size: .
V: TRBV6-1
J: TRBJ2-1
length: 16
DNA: TGTGCCAGCAGCCAACCCGCTGCGTGGGGCCTTAATGAGCAGTTCTTC
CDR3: CASSQPAAWGLNEQFF

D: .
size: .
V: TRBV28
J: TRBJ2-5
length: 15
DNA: TGTGCCAGCAGTTTATCGGGACTGCGGCAAGATACCCAGTACTTC
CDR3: CASSLSGLRQDTQYF

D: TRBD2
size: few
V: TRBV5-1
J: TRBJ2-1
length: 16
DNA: TGCGCCAGCAGCTTGGAACTAGCGGCAACTTACAATGAGCAGTTCTTC
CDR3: CASSLELAATYNEQFF

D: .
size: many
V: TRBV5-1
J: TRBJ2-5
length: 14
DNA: TGCGCCAGCAGCCAATGGGGGTTTAGAGAGACCCAGTACTTC
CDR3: CASSQWGFRETQYF

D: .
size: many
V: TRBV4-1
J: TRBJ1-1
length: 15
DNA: TGCGCCAGCAGCCCCCCAGGACGGGGGCACACTGAAGCTTTCTTT
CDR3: CASSPPGRGHTEAFF

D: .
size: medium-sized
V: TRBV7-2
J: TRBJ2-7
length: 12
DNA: TGTGCCAGCCGGCGGGGAAACTACGAGCAGTACTTC
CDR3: CASRRGNYEQYF

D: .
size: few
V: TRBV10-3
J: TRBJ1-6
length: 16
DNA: TGTGCCATCAGTGAACCGGGGAGCTCCTATAATTCACCACTCCACTTT
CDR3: CAISEPGSSYNSPLHF

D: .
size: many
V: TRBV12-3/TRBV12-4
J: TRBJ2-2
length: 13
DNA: TGTGCCAGCAGTTTAGGGTTTTCCGGGGAGCTGTTTTTT
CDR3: CASSLGFSGELFF

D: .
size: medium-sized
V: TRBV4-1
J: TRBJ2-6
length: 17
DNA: TGCGCCAGCAGCCAAGACAGGGCCGACTCTGGGGCCAACGTCCTGACTTTC
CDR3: CASSQDRADSGANVLTF

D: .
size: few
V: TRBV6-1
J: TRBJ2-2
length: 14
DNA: TGTGCCAGCAGTGGAATGTGGGGAACCGGGGAGCTGTTTTTT
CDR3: CASSGMWGTGELFF

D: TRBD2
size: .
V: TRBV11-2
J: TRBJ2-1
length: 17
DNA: TGTGCCAGCAGCCGAGGCTTCGGGACTAGCGGGATGGTTGAGCAGTTCTTC
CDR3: CASSRGFGTSGMVEQFF

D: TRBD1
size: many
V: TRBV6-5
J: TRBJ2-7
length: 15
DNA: TGTGCCAGCAGTTACTCGGGGACAGGTTTCGATGAGCAGTACTTC
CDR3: CASSYSGTGFDEQYF

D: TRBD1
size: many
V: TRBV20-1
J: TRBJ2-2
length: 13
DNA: TGCAGTGCAGAGACAGGGTTCACCGGGGAGCTGTTTTTT
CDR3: CSAETGFTGELFF

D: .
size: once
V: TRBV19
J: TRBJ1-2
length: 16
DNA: TGTGCCAGTAAAGTCGGGGCGGGGTCCGCGTCCTATGGCTACACCTTC
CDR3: CASKVGAGSASYGYTF

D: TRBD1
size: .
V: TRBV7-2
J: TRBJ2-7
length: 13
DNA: TGTGCCAGCAGCTACGACAGGGTTCGCGAGCAGTACTTC
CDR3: CASSYDRVREQYF

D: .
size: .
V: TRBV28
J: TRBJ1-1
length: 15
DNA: TGTGCCAGCATCCCTGGACAGTGGGCGTTCGGCGTGGCTTTCTTT
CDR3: CASIPGQWAFGVAFF

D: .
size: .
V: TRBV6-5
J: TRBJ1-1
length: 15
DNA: TGTGCCATCATTTACTCCGGGGTGGGCGGCACTGATGCTTTCTTT
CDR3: CAIIYSGVGGTDAFF

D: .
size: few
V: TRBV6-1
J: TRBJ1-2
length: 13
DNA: TGTGCCAGCAGCCCCCTTCCCAACAGGGACTACACCTTC
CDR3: CASSPLPNRDYTF

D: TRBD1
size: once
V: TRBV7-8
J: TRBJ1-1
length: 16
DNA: TGTGCCAGCAGCCAGAGGGACAGGGGGAAGAACACTGAAGCTTTCTTT
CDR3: CASSQRDRGKNTEAFF

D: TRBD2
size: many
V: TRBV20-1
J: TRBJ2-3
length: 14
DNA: TGCAGTGCGAGGACTAGCGGGACGGGAGATACGCAGTATTTT
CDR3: CSARTSGTGDTQYF

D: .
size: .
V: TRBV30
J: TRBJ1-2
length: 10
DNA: TGTGCCTGGAGGGGGGTTGCCTACACCTTC
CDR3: CAWRGVAYTF

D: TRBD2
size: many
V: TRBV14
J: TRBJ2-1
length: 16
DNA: TGTGCCAGCAGCCAAGATTGGGCGGGGGCCTACAATGAGCAGTTCTTC
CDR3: CASSQDWAGAYNEQFF

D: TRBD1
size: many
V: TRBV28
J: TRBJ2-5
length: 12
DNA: TGTGCCATTCACAGGGGGCAGGGGACCCAGTACTTC
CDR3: CAIHRGQGTQYF

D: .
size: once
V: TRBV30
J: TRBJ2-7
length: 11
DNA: TGTGCCTGGGAAGGGGCATACGAGCAGTACTTC
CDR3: CAWEGAYEQYF

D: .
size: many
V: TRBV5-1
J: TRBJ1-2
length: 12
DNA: TGCGCCAGCAGCGAGGGTGGTTGGGGCTACACCTTC
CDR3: CASSEGGWGYTF

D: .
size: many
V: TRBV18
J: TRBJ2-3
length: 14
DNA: TGTGCCAGCTCACCTGGTGAGGGCACAGATACGCAGTATTTT
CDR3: CASSPGEGTDTQYF

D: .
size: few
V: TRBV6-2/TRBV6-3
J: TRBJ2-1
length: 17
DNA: TGTGCCAGCAGTTACTCCACGACAGACATAACCAACAATGAGCAGTTCTTC
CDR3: CASSYSTTDITNNEQFF

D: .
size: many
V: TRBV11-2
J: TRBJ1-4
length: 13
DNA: TGTGCCAGCAGCTCCTGGTACCCCGCGGCACTGTTTTTT
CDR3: CASSSWYPAALFF